This T cell receptor beta chain was retrieved from a study of CD8+CD57+ T cells in acquired aplastic anemia. The use of genomic DNA as template underpinned the TCR beta VDJ and CDR3 profiling. MiXCR was run by TCRdb on the reads, yielding one entry per CDR3 protein. The table includes around 290,000 distinct CDR3 sequences, 56% detected once. CD8+CD57+ cell expansion had been shown by flow cytometry in patients chosen for sequencing. Per the germline V gene, CDR1 is SGHNT and CDR2 is YENEEA. Trimming shortened V by 5 bases and J by 8 bases, and 22 bases separated the two germline ends. The CDR3 contains 16 residues.

The sequence was obtained from a human donor with aplastic anemia. The rearrangement uses TRBV11-3 and TRBJ2-1; D not resolved. Sequencing used sorted CD4+, CD8+, or CD8+CD57+ T cells (not recorded which) from PBMCs. CDR3 sequence: CASSPPVLTGGDEQFF. DNA of the CDR3: TGTGCCAGCAGCCCCCCGGTCTTGACGGGTGGGGATGAGCAGTTCTTC.